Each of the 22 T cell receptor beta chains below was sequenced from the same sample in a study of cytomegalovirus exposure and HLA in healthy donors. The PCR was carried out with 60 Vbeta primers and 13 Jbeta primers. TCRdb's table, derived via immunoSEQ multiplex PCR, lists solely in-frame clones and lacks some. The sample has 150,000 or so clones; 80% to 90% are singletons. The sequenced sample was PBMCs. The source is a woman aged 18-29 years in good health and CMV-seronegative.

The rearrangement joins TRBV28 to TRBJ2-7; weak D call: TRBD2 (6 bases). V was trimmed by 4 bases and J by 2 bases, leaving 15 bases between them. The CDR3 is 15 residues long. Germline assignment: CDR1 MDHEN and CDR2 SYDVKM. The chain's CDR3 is CASSSGTYTPYEQYF. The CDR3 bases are TGTGCCAGCAGTTCCGGGACTTACACCCCCTACGAGCAGTACTTC.

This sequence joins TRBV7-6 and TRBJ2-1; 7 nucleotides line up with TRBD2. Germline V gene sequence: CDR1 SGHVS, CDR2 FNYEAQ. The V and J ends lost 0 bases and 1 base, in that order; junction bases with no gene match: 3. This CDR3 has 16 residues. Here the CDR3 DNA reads TGTGCCAGCAGCTTAGCTAGCGGGCAGTCCTACAATGAGCAGTTCTTC. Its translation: CASSLASGQSYNEQFF.

The CDR3 reads CATSRAGGPYEQYF. The DNA for the CDR3 is TGTGCCACCAGCAGAGCGGGGGGCCCCTACGAGCAGTACTTC. This sequence joins TRBV15 and TRBJ2-7; perhaps TRBD2 as D (7 bases). The CDR3 is 14 amino acids. Trimming left V 1 base short and J 2 bases short, with 9 bases between. In germline, CDR1 is LNHNV, CDR2 YYDKDF (reference sequence).

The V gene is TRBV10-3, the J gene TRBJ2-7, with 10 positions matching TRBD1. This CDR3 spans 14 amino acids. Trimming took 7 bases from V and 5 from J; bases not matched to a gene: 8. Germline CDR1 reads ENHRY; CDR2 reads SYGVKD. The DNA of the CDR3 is TGTGCCATCAAAAAAGGACAGGGGGGCCACGAGCAGTACTTC. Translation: CAIKKGQGGHEQYF.

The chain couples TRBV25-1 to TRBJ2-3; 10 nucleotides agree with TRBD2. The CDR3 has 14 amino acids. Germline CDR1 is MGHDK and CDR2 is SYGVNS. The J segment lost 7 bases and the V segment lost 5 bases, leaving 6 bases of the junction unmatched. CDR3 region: CASSLSGGANTQYF. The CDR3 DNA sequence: TGTGCCAGCAGTTTGAGCGGGGGGGCGAATACGCAGTATTTT.

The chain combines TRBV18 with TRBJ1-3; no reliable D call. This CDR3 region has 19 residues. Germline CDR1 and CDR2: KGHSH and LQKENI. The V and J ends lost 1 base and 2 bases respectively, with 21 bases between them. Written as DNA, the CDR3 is TGTGCCAGCTCACCACTAACGAACCCTTTTTCGGGGACTGGAAACACCATATATTTT. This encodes CASSPLTNPFSGTGNTIYF.

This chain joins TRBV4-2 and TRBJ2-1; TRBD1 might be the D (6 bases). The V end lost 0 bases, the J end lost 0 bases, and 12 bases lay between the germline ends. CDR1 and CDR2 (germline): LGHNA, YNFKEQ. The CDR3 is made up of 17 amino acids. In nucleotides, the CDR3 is TGTGCCAGCAGCCAAGAGCCCCAGGGGAGCTCCTACAATGAGCAGTTCTTC. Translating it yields CASSQEPQGSSYNEQFF.

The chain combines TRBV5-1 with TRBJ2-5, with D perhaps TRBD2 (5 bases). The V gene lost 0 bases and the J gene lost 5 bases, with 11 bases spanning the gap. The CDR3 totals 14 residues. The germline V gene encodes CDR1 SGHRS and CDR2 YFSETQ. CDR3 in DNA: TGCGCCAGCAGCTTGGCGGGGTCGTCGGAGACCCAGTACTTC. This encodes CASSLAGSSETQYF.

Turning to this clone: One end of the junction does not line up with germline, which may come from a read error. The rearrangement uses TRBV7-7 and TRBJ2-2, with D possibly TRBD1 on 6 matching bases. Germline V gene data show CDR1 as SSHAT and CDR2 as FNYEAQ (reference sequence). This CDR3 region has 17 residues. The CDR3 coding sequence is TGTGCTAGCAGCCATAGGACAGTCCGGAGTAACACCGGGGAGCTGTTTTTT. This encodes CASSHRTVRSNTGELFF. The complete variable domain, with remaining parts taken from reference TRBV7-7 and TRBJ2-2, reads GAGVSQSPRYKVTKRGQDVTLRCDPISSHATLYWYQQALGQGPEFLTYFNYEAQPDKSGLPSDRFSAERPEGSISTLTIQRTEQRDSAMYRCASSHRTVRSNTGELFFGEGSRLTVL.

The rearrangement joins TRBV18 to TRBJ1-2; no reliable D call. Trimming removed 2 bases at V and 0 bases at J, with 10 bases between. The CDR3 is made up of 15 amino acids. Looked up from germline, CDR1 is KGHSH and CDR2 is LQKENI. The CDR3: CASSPGEMANYGYTF. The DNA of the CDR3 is TGTGCCAGCTCACCAGGAGAGATGGCTAACTATGGCTACACCTTC.

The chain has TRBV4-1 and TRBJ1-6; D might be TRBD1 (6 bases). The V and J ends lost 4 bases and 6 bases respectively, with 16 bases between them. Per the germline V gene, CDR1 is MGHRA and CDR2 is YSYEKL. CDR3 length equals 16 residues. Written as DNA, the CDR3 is TGCGCCAGCAGCCCGACAGGAGGTCTGCCTAATTCACCCCTCCACTTT. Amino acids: CASSPTGGLPNSPLHF.

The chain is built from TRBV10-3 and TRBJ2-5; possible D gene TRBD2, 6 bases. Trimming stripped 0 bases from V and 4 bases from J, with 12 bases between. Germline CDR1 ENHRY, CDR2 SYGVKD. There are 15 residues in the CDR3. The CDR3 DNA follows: TGTGCCATCAGTGAGTCGGGGGGTCAGGGAGAGACCCAGTACTTC. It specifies CAISESGGQGETQYF.

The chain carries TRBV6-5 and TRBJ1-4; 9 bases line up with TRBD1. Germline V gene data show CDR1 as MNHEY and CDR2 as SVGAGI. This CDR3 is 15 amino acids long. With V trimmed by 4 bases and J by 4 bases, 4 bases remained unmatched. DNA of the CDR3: TGTGCCAGCAGTTCACAGGGGGCTGGTAATGAAAAACTGTTTTTT. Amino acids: CASSSQGAGNEKLFF.

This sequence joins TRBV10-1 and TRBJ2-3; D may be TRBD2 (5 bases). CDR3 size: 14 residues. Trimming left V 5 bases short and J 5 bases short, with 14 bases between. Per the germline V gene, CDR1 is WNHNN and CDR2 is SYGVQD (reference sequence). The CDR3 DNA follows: TGCGCCAGCAGTATCACTAGTACCGGAGATACGCAGTATTTT. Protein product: CASSITSTGDTQYF.

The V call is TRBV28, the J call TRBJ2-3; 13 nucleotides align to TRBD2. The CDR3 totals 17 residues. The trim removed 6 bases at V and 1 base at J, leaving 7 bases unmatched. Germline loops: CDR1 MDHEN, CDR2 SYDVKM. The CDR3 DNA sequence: TGTGCCAGCAGCCTCGGTGGACTAGCGGGGGGCACAGATACGCAGTATTTT. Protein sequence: CASSLGGLAGGTDTQYF. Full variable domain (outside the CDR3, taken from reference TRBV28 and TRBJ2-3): DVKVTQSSRYLVKRTGEKVFLECVQDMDHENMFWYRQDPGLGLRLIYFSYDVKMKEKGDIPEGYSVSREKKERFSLILESASTNQTSMYLCASSLGGLAGGTDTQYFGPGTRLTVL.

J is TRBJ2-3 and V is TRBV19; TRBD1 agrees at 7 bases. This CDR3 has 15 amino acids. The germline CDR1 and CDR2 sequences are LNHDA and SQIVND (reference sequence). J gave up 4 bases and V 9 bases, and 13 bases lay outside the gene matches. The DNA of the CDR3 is TGTGCCAGCATGTTAACAGGGGTAGGGTCAGATACGCAGTATTTT. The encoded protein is CASMLTGVGSDTQYF.

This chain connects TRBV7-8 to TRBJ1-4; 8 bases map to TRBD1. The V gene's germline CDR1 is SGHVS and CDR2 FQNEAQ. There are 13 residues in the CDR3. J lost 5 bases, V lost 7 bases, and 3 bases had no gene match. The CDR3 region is CASNGQGNEKLFF. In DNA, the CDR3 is TGTGCCAGCAACGGACAGGGAAATGAAAAACTGTTTTTT.

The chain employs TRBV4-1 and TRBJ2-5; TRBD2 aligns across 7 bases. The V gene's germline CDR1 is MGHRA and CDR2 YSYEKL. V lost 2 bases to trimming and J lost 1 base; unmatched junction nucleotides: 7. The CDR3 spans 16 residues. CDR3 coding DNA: TGCGCCAGCAGCCAACTAGGGAGGGGTCCCCAAGAGACCCAGTACTTC. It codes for CASSQLGRGPQETQYF.

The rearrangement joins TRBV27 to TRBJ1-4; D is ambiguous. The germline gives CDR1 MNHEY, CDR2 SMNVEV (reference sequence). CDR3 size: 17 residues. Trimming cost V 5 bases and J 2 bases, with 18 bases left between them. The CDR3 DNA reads TGTGCCAGCAGTCCTAGACTACCGGGGTACACTAATGAAAAACTGTTTTTT. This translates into CASSPRLPGYTNEKLFF.

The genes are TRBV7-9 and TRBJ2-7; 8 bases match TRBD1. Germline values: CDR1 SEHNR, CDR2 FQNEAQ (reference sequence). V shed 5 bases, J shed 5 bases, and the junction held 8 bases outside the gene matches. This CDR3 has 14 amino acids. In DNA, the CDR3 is TGTGCCAGCAGCCCAAGGGACAGGTCCCACGAGCAGTACTTC. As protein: CASSPRDRSHEQYF. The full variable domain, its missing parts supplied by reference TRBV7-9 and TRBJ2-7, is DTGVSQNPRHKITKRGQNVTFRCDPISEHNRLYWYRQTLGQGPEFLTYFQNEAQLEKSRLLSDRFSAERPKGSFSTLEIQRTEQGDSAMYLCASSPRDRSHEQYFGPGTRLTVT.

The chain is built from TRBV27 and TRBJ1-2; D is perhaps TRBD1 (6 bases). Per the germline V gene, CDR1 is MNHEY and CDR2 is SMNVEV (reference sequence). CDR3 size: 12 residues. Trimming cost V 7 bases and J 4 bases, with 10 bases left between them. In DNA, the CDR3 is TGTGCCAGCACCCCGGACAGCTATGGCTACACCTTC. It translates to CASTPDSYGYTF.

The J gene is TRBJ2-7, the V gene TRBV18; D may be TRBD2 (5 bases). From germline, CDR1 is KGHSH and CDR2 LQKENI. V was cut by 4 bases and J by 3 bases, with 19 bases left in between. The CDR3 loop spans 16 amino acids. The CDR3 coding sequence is TGTGCCAGCTCACGAAACACGCCGGGATTGAGCTACGAGCAGTACTTC. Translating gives CASSRNTPGLSYEQYF.